The 3 T cell receptor beta chains listed next were all sequenced from one sample in a study of T cell responses to AZD1222 COVID-19 vaccine. The table came from immunoSEQ multiplex PCR; TCRdb's copy has only in-frame clones and leaves some out. Of about 88,000 clones listed, about nine tenths are singletons. The material was peripheral blood, obtained 28 days after the second AZD1222 dose. These receptors were taken from an adult who received the AZD1222 COVID-19 vaccine.

The chain is built from TRBV5-4 and TRBJ2-1; D unresolved. The CDR3 length is 15 residues. V was shortened by 1 base and J by 0 bases, with 8 bases between the two germline ends. Germline lookup yields CDR1 SGHNT and CDR2 YYREEE (reference sequence). The DNA of the CDR3 is TGTGCCAGCAGCTTGTCTCAGCCCTCCTACAATGAGCAGTTCTTC. This translates into CASSLSQPSYNEQFF.

V and J are TRBV2 and TRBJ1-6; D gene ambiguous. V lost 6 bases to trimming and J lost 8 bases, with 11 bases between them. The CDR3 length is 13 residues. Germline CDR1 SNHLY, CDR2 FYNNEI. CDR3 residues: CASRKELDSPLHF. In DNA form, the CDR3 reads TGTGCCAGCAGGAAGGAACTTGATTCACCCCTCCACTTT.

The chain has TRBV28 and TRBJ1-1; D unclear. The CDR3 has 13 residues. CDR1 and CDR2 (germline): MDHEN, SYDVKM. Trimming pared 1 base from V and 1 base from J, leaving 4 bases between. In nucleotides, the CDR3 is TGTGCCAGCAGTTTATCGAGGAACACTGAAGCTTTCTTT. Protein product: CASSLSRNTEAFF. The full variable domain, its missing parts supplied by reference TRBV28 and TRBJ1-1, is DVKVTQSSRYLVKRTGEKVFLECVQDMDHENMFWYRQDPGLGLRLIYFSYDVKMKEKGDIPEGYSVSREKKERFSLILESASTNQTSMYLCASSLSRNTEAFFGQGTRLTVV.